What follows describes a single TCR beta chain. What it binds is unknown. This sample stems from a study of shared clonotypes between healthy human individuals. General study findings and limits: Estimated richness values were generally larger in naive subsets than in memory subsets.

Healthy HIV-negative adults with no recent acute infections or vaccinations were recruited as donors. All donors were Caucasian adults living in Nashville, Tennessee. Only in-frame clones appear in the TCRdb table, and some are missing; sequencing was by immunoSEQ multiplex PCR. The sample lists around 700,000 clones; about two thirds were seen once. CDR1 is MNHEY, CDR2 SMNVEV, per germline (reference sequence). J gave up 2 bases and V 4 bases, and 5 bases lay outside the gene matches. The CDR3 has 15 residues. The chain combines TRBV27 with TRBJ2-7; TRBD2 aligns across 10 bases. This TCR derives from a woman aged 25 to 45 in good health. Sequenced material: memory CD4+ T cells sorted from blood. Subset defined: CD45RA-negative fraction. In DNA form, the CDR3 reads TGTGCCAGCAGTTGGACTAGCGGAGGCACCTACGAGCAGTACTTC. It encodes CASSWTSGGTYEQYF.